Listed here are 22 T cell receptor beta chains from one sample, sequenced in a study of blood T cell repertoires in COVID-19 (TCRdb year 2020). Library prep was done by the immunoSEQ multiplex PCR assay. TCRdb took over this immuneACCESS table, retaining in-frame rearrangements with V and J assigned. Such tables are incomplete; in checked studies, under half of the missing clones stem from an unresolved V gene, and the remainder is unexplained. The sample has about 120,000 clones on record, roughly 87% of them singletons. Less than 9.5% of the sample rests with the top ten. What was sequenced was peripheral blood. These receptors were collected from a human donor in a cohort sampled during active COVID-19.

A few counts support this clone. CDR3 protein: CASLERGPVGGYTF. CDR3 DNA: TGTGCCAGCCTCGAAAGGGGGCCAGTAGGTGGCTACACCTTC. The chain has TRBV2 and TRBJ1-2; TRBD1 aligns across 7 bases. V was pared by 8 bases and J by 7 bases, with 13 bases of the junction left unmatched. The CDR3 runs 14 residues. Germline lookup yields CDR1 SNHLY and CDR2 FYNNEI.

This rearrangement joins TRBV7-8 to TRBJ2-2; unclear D gene. CDR1 is SGHVS and CDR2 is FQNEAQ in the germline V gene. Trimming pared 1 base from V and 7 bases from J, leaving 22 bases between. The CDR3 spans 18 residues. CDR3 loop: CASSLDSVAVGLGGELFF. CDR3 nucleotides: TGTGCCAGCAGCTTAGATTCAGTTGCCGTTGGTCTTGGCGGGGAGCTGTTTTTT.

V gene TRBV4-1 combines with J gene TRBJ2-2, with TRBD1 as a possible D gene (6 bases). V was pared by 1 base and J by 2 bases, with 17 bases between. The length of the CDR3 is 18 residues. Germline V lookup: CDR1 MGHRA, CDR2 YSYEKL. The CDR3 is CASSQGGTGTTNTGELFF. DNA of the CDR3: TGCGCCAGCAGCCAAGGCGGTACCGGGACAACCAACACCGGGGAGCTGTTTTTT.

The chain couples TRBV6-6 to TRBJ2-7, with TRBD1 identical over 7 bases. This CDR3 has 14 amino acids. V trimming: 4 bases; J trimming: 9 bases; junction bases outside the gene matches: 12. Germline V CDR1 and CDR2: MNHNY, SVGAGI (reference sequence). The CDR3, as DNA: TGTGCCAGCAGTTTTGACAGGGCCCTCGCTATGCAGTACTTC. It translates to CASSFDRALAMQYF.

The V call is TRBV19, the J call TRBJ1-4, with unresolved D. This CDR3 comprises 13 residues. The V gene lost 6 bases and the J gene lost 10 bases, with 15 bases spanning the gap. Germline values: CDR1 LNHDA, CDR2 SQIVND (reference sequence). DNA of the CDR3: TGTGCCAGTAGCCCTGGGAGTTTAGGAAAACTGTTTTTT. Its translation is CASSPGSLGKLFF. Drawing the rest from reference TRBV19 and TRBJ1-4, the complete variable domain is DGGITQSPKYLFRKEGQNVTLSCEQNLNHDAMYWYRQDPGQGLRLIYYSQIVNDFQKGDIAEGYSVSREKKESFPLTVTSAQKNPTAFYLCASSPGSLGKLFFGSGTQLSVL.

This clone was seen a single time. The rearrangement links TRBV20-1 to TRBJ1-1, with 9 bases fitting TRBD1. The V gene's germline CDR1 is DFQATT and CDR2 SNEGSKA (reference sequence). The CDR3 has 11 amino acids. Unmatched junction bases numbered 7, after V lost 6 bases and J lost 11 bases. CDR3 loop: CSAQGQGTAFF. DNA for the CDR3: TGCAGTGCCCAAGGACAGGGGACGGCTTTCTTT.

The chain has TRBV19 and TRBJ1-2; 7 bases are shared with TRBD1. This CDR3 is built from 16 residues. V trimming: 4 bases; J trimming: 2 bases; junction bases outside the gene matches: 10. Per the germline V gene, CDR1 is LNHDA and CDR2 is SQIVND (reference sequence). The CDR3 is CASSTPREGANYGYTF. For the CDR3, the DNA is TGTGCCAGTAGTACTCCTCGTGAGGGGGCCAACTATGGCTACACCTTC.

The CDR3 DNA reads as TGTGCCAGCAGCGAGGGGAGGGGTAGATGGGGGCAGTACTTC. Its translation is CASSEGRGRWGQYF. V and J are TRBV2 and TRBJ2-7; TRBD2 matches 7 bases. This CDR3 comprises 14 residues. Per germline, CDR1 SNHLY and CDR2 FYNNEI. Unmatched junction bases numbered 14, after V lost 6 bases and J lost 9 bases.

The rearrangement uses TRBV19 and TRBJ1-1; 10 bases line up with TRBD1. The germline V gene encodes CDR1 LNHDA and CDR2 SQIVND (reference sequence). The V segment lost 6 bases and the J segment 5 bases; nucleotides outside the gene matches: 3. CDR3 length: 13 amino acids. CDR3 in amino acids: CASRGQGRTEAFF. The CDR3 region has the DNA TGTGCCAGTAGGGGACAGGGGAGAACTGAAGCTTTCTTT.

The chain links TRBV2 to TRBJ2-7, with 8 bases that match TRBD1. CDR1 is SNHLY and CDR2 is FYNNEI in the germline V gene. V shed 2 bases, J shed 5 bases, and the junction held 8 bases outside the gene matches. This CDR3 comprises 15 residues. Here the CDR3 reads CASSEFGQGSDEQYF. The CDR3 DNA follows: TGTGCCAGCAGTGAATTTGGACAGGGTAGCGACGAGCAGTACTTC.

The rearrangement joins TRBV3-1 (or the pseudogene TRBV3-2) to TRBJ1-2; the match to TRBD1 covers 7 bases. V shed 4 bases, J shed 3 bases, and the junction held 2 bases outside the gene matches. The CDR3 contains 13 residues. Germline V gene lookup returns CDR1 LGHDT and CDR2 YNNKEL (reference sequence). The CDR3 sequence is CASSPTGDYGYTF. The DNA of the CDR3 is TGTGCCAGCAGCCCTACAGGGGACTATGGCTACACCTTC.

The chain carries TRBV7-3 and TRBJ2-5; TRBD1 is a possible D gene (5 bases). The CDR3 runs to 15 residues. Germline V gene lookup returns CDR1 SGHTA and CDR2 FQGTGA. The V gene lost 2 bases and the J gene lost 2 bases, with 12 bases spanning the gap. The CDR3 DNA reads TGTGCCAGCAGCTTATTGGGGCAAGGACAAGAGACCCAGTACTTC. Translating gives CASSLLGQGQETQYF.

The genes are TRBV7-3 and TRBJ1-1, with 9 bases that match TRBD1. V was clipped by 3 bases and J by 5 bases; unmatched bases: 4. CDR1 and CDR2 from the germline V gene are SGHTA and FQGTGA. The CDR3 is 14 residues long. The chain's CDR3 is CASSLTGGGTEAFF. As DNA, the CDR3 is TGTGCCAGCAGCTTGACAGGGGGAGGTACTGAAGCTTTCTTT.

The chain has TRBV6-5 and TRBJ2-4, with a weak D call TRBD1 (5 bases). Trimming left V 6 bases short and J 7 bases short, with 16 bases between. CDR3 length: 14 amino acids. Germline CDR1 and CDR2: MNHEY and SVGAGI. CDR3 protein: CASRADRNRNIQYF. CDR3 nucleotide sequence: TGTGCCAGCAGGGCAGACAGAAACCGTAACATTCAGTACTTC.

This chain connects TRBV7-9 to TRBJ2-4; D gene ambiguous. CDR1 and CDR2 from the germline V gene are SEHNR and FQNEAQ (reference sequence). V was cut by 2 bases and J by 0 bases, with 11 bases left in between. The CDR3 consists of 16 residues. As DNA, the CDR3 is TGTGCCAGCAGCTTACTCCCCCAGGAAGCCAAAAACATTCAGTACTTC. Its translation is CASSLLPQEAKNIQYF.

This chain links TRBV19 with TRBJ1-1, with TRBD1 matching 8 bases. The CDR3 spans 16 residues. V shed 2 bases and J 1 base; nucleotides not matched to a gene: 6. Per the germline V gene, CDR1 is LNHDA and CDR2 is SQIVND (reference sequence). Here the CDR3 reads CASSIPGDRRNTEAFF. The DNA for the CDR3 is TGTGCCAGTAGTATACCGGGGGACAGGCGGAACACTGAAGCTTTCTTT.

V gene TRBV6-5 combines with J gene TRBJ2-1; 8 positions match TRBD2. This CDR3 is 14 amino acids long. In germline, CDR1 is MNHEY, CDR2 SVGAGI. J gave up 2 bases and V 7 bases, and 4 bases lay outside the gene matches. The DNA for the CDR3 is TGTGCCAGCATAAACGGGGGGGCCTACAATGAGCAGTTCTTC. This gives the protein CASINGGAYNEQFF.

This chain connects TRBV3-1 (or the pseudogene TRBV3-2) to TRBJ2-3; the match to TRBD2 covers 14 bases. Germline CDR1 LGHDT, CDR2 YNNKEL (reference sequence). Trimming removed 4 bases from V and 5 bases from J; junction bases left unmatched: 5. This CDR3 has 16 residues. The CDR3, as DNA: TGTGCCAGCAGCCCACGACTAGCGGGAGGGGTAGATACGCAGTATTTT. Its protein product is CASSPRLAGGVDTQYF.

The chain couples TRBV13 to TRBJ1-5; TRBD1 agrees at 9 bases. Germline-derived CDR1 and CDR2 are PRHDT and FYEKMQ (reference sequence). V was pared by 5 bases and J by 0 bases, with 8 bases of the junction left unmatched. CDR3 size: 17 residues. CDR3 in DNA: TGTGCCAGCAGCAGCCGGGACAGGGCGCATAGCAATCAGCCCCAGCATTTT. Amino acid sequence: CASSSRDRAHSNQPQHF.

J is TRBJ2-7 and V is TRBV3-1 (or the pseudogene TRBV3-2); 9 bases agree with TRBD1. The CDR3 contains 14 residues. The J segment lost 4 bases and the V segment lost 5 bases, leaving 6 bases of the junction unmatched. CDR1 and CDR2 (germline): LGHDT, YNNKEL (reference sequence). CDR3 DNA: TGTGCCAGCAGCTCCGGGACAGGGAGGTACGAGCAGTACTTC. Translation: CASSSGTGRYEQYF.

This chain joins TRBV19 and TRBJ2-1, with 8 nucleotides matching TRBD1. V gave up 5 bases and J gave up 7 bases; unmatched junction bases: 4. The germline V gene encodes CDR1 LNHDA and CDR2 SQIVND (reference sequence). There are 13 residues in the CDR3. The CDR3 DNA reads TGTGCCAGTAGTTCAAACAGGGGGAATGAGCAGTTCTTC. It is translated as CASSSNRGNEQFF.

The rearrangement uses TRBV10-2 and TRBJ1-1, with D possibly TRBD1 on 5 matching bases. V was cut by 6 bases and J by 3 bases, with 14 bases left in between. CDR3 length equals 14 residues. Germline CDR1 reads WSHSY; CDR2 reads SAAADI. CDR3 loop: CASRNTQGYTEAFF. The CDR3 DNA follows: TGCGCCAGCAGAAACACTCAGGGCTACACTGAAGCTTTCTTT.